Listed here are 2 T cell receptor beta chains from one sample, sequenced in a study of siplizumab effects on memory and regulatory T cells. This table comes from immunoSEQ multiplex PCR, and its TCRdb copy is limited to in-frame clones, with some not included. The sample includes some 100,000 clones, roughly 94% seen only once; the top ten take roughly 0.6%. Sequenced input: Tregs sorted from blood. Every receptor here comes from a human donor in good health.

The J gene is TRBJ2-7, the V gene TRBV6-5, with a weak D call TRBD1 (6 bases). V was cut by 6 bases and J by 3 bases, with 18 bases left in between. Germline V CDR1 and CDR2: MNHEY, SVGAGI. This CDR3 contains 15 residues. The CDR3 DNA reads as TGTGCCAGCAGCCGTATAATCACAGGGAACTACGAGCAGTACTTC. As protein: CASSRIITGNYEQYF.

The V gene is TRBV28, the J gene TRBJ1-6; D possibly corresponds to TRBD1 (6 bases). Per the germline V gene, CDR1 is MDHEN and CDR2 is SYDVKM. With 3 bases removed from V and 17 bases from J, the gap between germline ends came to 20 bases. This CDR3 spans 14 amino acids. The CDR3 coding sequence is TGTGCCAGCAGTTTCCCGGGACACCCTAGGGTGATCCACTTT. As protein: CASSFPGHPRVIHF.